This T cell receptor (beta chain) was identified during a study of cytomegalovirus exposure and HLA in healthy donors. Study-wide findings and caveats: Per published reports, the classifier diagnosed cytomegalovirus status with high specificity and sensitivity. The study listed 150 to 200 cytomegalovirus-associated TCR beta chains.

Details on this clone: Its antigen is undetermined.

The CDR3 loop spans 13 amino acids. Between the trimmed V and J ends, which lost 1 base and 6 bases, there was a span of 8 bases. CDR1 and CDR2 (germline): SGHRS, YFSETQ. Separation from the roughly 700-subject first cohort characterized the 120-subject validation cohort, to which the donors belonged. TCRdb's table, derived via immunoSEQ multiplex PCR, lists solely in-frame clones and lacks some. The sample contains roughly 100,000 clones, about 88% of which appear only once. The sequencing input was PBMCs. The sequence derives from a woman aged 18 to 35 in good health and CMV-seropositive. V and J are TRBV5-1 and TRBJ1-5; D is ambiguous. CDR3 in DNA: TGCGCCAGCAGCTTGACGGTCGGTCAGCCCCAGCATTTT. It codes for CASSLTVGQPQHF.